The T cell receptor (beta chain) under discussion was sequenced for a study of blood T cell repertoires in COVID-19. Study-level information: The cDNA or gDNA used as material had been derived from T cells, B-cell-depleted T cells, or PBMCs.

Using immunoSEQ multiplex PCR, the repertoire was profiled, and TCRdb retains in-frame clones only, with some absent. The sample records 250,000 to 350,000 clones, more than 80% being singletons. Participants had their cohort set by participant-reported clinical history. The CDR3 totals 17 residues. Germline V gene sequence: CDR1 SGHTS, CDR2 YDEGEE. Trimming removed 2 bases from V and 6 bases from J, with 20 bases in between. Sequencing was carried out using PBMCs or T cells enriched from blood (not recorded which). The chain couples TRBV5-8 to TRBJ1-4; D gene uncertain. This TCR derives from a woman between 18 and 30 years old who had recovered from COVID-19. CDR3 in DNA: TGTGCCAGCAGCTTAACGCGCGGTCGTGTCGGATATGAAAAACTGTTTTTT. Protein sequence: CASSLTRGRVGYEKLFF.